The 18 T cell receptor beta chains below all came from one sample that was sequenced in a study of blood T cell repertoires in COVID-19. Assay used: immunoSEQ multiplex PCR; TCRdb lists only in-frame clones, some missing. The sample carries 130,000 to 150,000 clones, 80% to 90% recorded once. Sample: peripheral blood. These receptors were taken from a young man with COVID-19, enrolled during active disease.

The chain uses TRBV11-3 and TRBJ2-1; TRBD2 aligns across 8 bases. Germline CDR1 is SGHNT and CDR2 is YENEEA. V lost 0 bases, J lost 8 bases, and 6 bases stayed unmatched. CDR3 size: 15 residues. The CDR3 sequence is CASSLEAGVPHEQFF. The CDR3 nucleotides read TGTGCCAGCAGCTTAGAAGCGGGAGTCCCCCATGAGCAGTTCTTC.

The chain uses TRBV24-1 and TRBJ1-1, with 7 bases fitting TRBD1. V was pared by 5 bases and J by 11 bases, with 4 bases of the junction left unmatched. Looked up from germline, CDR1 is KGHDR and CDR2 is SFDVKD. This CDR3 is 11 amino acids long. The DNA of the CDR3 is TGTGCCACCAGTGCACAGGGGAGGGCTTTCTTT. This encodes CATSAQGRAFF.

Points on this clone: An end of the junction does not agree with germline; a read error may underlie this. The chain carries TRBV19 and TRBJ1-4; D remains ambiguous. Germline-derived CDR1 and CDR2 are LNHDA and SQIVND (reference sequence). This CDR3 comprises 13 residues. CDR3 loop: CAVSGSLNEKLLF. The CDR3, as DNA: TGTGCCGTCAGCGGCAGCCTTAATGAAAAACTGCTTTTT.

The V call is TRBV11-2, the J call TRBJ2-1; perhaps TRBD2 as D (6 bases). Trimming pared 1 base from V and 7 bases from J, leaving 17 bases between. Germline V gives CDR1 SGHAT, CDR2 FQNNGV. The CDR3 spans 16 residues. CDR3 in amino acids: CASSLVHRLVLNEQFF. Here the CDR3 DNA reads TGTGCCAGCAGCTTAGTACACCGACTAGTTCTGAATGAGCAGTTCTTC.

Here the CDR3 DNA reads TGTGCCAGCAGCCACGGGACTAGCGGGAGTTCATCCTACGAGCAGTACTTC. Translated, it gives CASSHGTSGSSSYEQYF. J is TRBJ2-7 and V is TRBV3-1 (or the pseudogene TRBV3-2), with TRBD2 matching over 14 bases. CDR3 size: 17 residues. The junction had 5 bases not matched to a gene; V was cut back by 3 bases and J by 1 base. Germline V gives CDR1 LGHDT, CDR2 YNNKEL (reference sequence).

J is TRBJ2-1 and V is TRBV28; TRBD2 agrees at 8 bases. Germline V gene sequence: CDR1 MDHEN, CDR2 SYDVKM. This CDR3 is 17 amino acids long. V lost 4 bases, J lost 5 bases, and 13 bases stayed unmatched. CDR3 nucleotides: TGTGCCAGCAGTTCCAGACCCGGGAGGGGGACTGACAATGAGCAGTTCTTC. Protein product: CASSSRPGRGTDNEQFF. Complete variable domain (other parts from reference TRBV28 and TRBJ2-1): DVKVTQSSRYLVKRTGEKVFLECVQDMDHENMFWYRQDPGLGLRLIYFSYDVKMKEKGDIPEGYSVSREKKERFSLILESASTNQTSMYLCASSSRPGRGTDNEQFFGPGTRLTVL.

This chain uses TRBV9 with TRBJ2-1, with 12 bases that match TRBD2. In germline, CDR1 is SGDLS, CDR2 YYNGEE. V shed 0 bases and J 0 bases; nucleotides not matched to a gene: 13. This CDR3 spans 21 amino acids. CDR3 loop: CASSVGSLLAGGRSSYNEQFF. The DNA for the CDR3 is TGTGCCAGCAGCGTAGGGTCCCTCCTAGCGGGAGGGAGAAGCTCCTACAATGAGCAGTTCTTC.

This clone was seen only a few times. The genes are TRBV23-1 and TRBJ1-6, with a tentative D call TRBD1 (6 bases). TRBV23-1 carries the ORF label, with uncertain function. Trimming pared 2 bases from V and 6 bases from J, leaving 11 bases between. CDR3 length equals 15 residues. CDR3 protein: CASSQGGASNSPLHF. CDR3 in DNA: TGCGCCAGCAGTCAAGGGGGCGCGAGTAATTCACCCCTCCACTTT.

The chain links TRBV6-5 to TRBJ1-3, with D tentatively TRBD1 (5 bases). V shed 0 bases and J shed 4 bases, with 13 bases lying between them. The CDR3 is 16 amino acids. Per germline, CDR1 MNHEY and CDR2 SVGAGI. CDR3 amino acids: CASSYSGGAPGNTIYF. DNA of the CDR3: TGTGCCAGCAGTTACTCGGGAGGGGCTCCCGGAAACACCATATATTTT.

The genes are TRBV28 and TRBJ1-5; D unclear. CDR1 and CDR2 (germline): MDHEN, SYDVKM. V lost 3 bases, J lost 9 bases, and 15 bases lay in between. The CDR3 consists of 14 residues. CDR3 region: CASSFESSLWPQHF. The CDR3 DNA sequence: TGTGCCAGCAGTTTCGAGAGTTCCCTATGGCCCCAGCATTTT.

The rearrangement joins TRBV12-3 or TRBV12-4 to TRBJ2-7; the match to TRBD2 covers 9 bases. V trimming: 6 bases; J trimming: 3 bases; junction bases outside the gene matches: 3. This CDR3 spans 13 amino acids. The DNA for the CDR3 is TGTGCCAGCAGCCTAGCGGGAAACTACGAGCAGTACTTC. Protein: CASSLAGNYEQYF.

The genes are TRBV4-3 and TRBJ1-1; D is possibly TRBD1 (6 bases). Deletions cut 1 base from V and 1 base from J, with 10 bases between. The CDR3 consists of 15 residues. Germline V gene lookup returns CDR1 LGHNA and CDR2 YSLEER. CDR3 sequence reads: CASSQAGTRNTEAFF. CDR3 DNA sequence: TGCGCCAGCAGCCAAGCGGGGACACGGAACACTGAAGCTTTCTTT.

This chain joins TRBV7-3 and TRBJ1-1, with 7 bases matching TRBD1. The CDR3 has 14 amino acids. Trimming at V came to 5 bases and at J to 7 bases, leaving 10 bases not matched to a gene. The germline gives CDR1 SGHTA, CDR2 FQGTGA. CDR3 in amino acids: CASSGTESRGEAFF. The CDR3, as DNA: TGTGCCAGCAGCGGGACAGAATCTAGAGGTGAAGCTTTCTTT.

This sequence joins TRBV30 and TRBJ2-5; D is perhaps TRBD1 (5 bases). Per germline, CDR1 GTSNPN and CDR2 SVGIG (reference sequence). V was clipped by 2 bases and J by 3 bases, with 16 bases between them. This CDR3 is 15 amino acids long. The CDR3 bases are TGTGCCTGGAGTAGAACTCTACAGGCAAAAGAGACCCAGTACTTC. It yields the protein CAWSRTLQAKETQYF.

The chain links TRBV7-2 to TRBJ2-2; the match to TRBD1 covers 7 bases. The junction had 3 bases not matched to a gene; V was cut back by 1 base and J by 1 base. Germline V CDR1 and CDR2: SGHTA, FQGNSA. The CDR3 runs 16 residues. CDR3 amino acids: CASSLGQGVNTGELFF. The CDR3 DNA reads TGTGCCAGCAGCTTAGGTCAGGGGGTGAACACCGGGGAGCTGTTTTTT. The complete variable domain, with remaining parts taken from reference TRBV7-2 and TRBJ2-2, reads GAGVSQSPSNKVTEKGKDVELRCDPISGHTALYWYRQSLGQGLEFLIYFQGNSAPDKSGLPSDRFSAERTGGSVSTLTIQRTQQEDSAVYLCASSLGQGVNTGELFFGEGSRLTVL.

This clone was picked up one time. The V and J genes are TRBV15 and TRBJ2-7, with 8 bases aligning to TRBD1. Per germline, CDR1 LNHNV and CDR2 YYDKDF (reference sequence). V dropped 3 bases and J dropped 4; count of bases not matched to a gene: 5. The CDR3 covers 14 residues. CDR3: CATSRAGGRYEQYF. Here the CDR3 DNA reads TGTGCCACCAGCAGGGCAGGGGGCAGGTACGAGCAGTACTTC.

V usage is TRBV5-4 and J usage is TRBJ2-1, with unresolved D. The CDR3 has 13 amino acids. V was shortened by 2 bases and J by 6 bases, with 9 bases between the two germline ends. Germline CDR1 and CDR2: SGHNT and YYREEE (reference sequence). The CDR3 DNA is TGTGCCAGCAGCTTCCCAGACTCCAATGAGCAGTTCTTC. Its translation is CASSFPDSNEQFF.

The CDR3 region has the DNA TGCGCCAGCAGCCAAGATTCGAGGATGGGTTATCAGCCCCAGCATTTT. Its translation: CASSQDSRMGYQPQHF. The genes are TRBV4-1 and TRBJ1-5; D is unclear. This CDR3 comprises 16 residues. V was cut by 0 bases and J by 5 bases, with 14 bases left in between. CDR1 MGHRA and CDR2 YSYEKL come from the germline V gene.